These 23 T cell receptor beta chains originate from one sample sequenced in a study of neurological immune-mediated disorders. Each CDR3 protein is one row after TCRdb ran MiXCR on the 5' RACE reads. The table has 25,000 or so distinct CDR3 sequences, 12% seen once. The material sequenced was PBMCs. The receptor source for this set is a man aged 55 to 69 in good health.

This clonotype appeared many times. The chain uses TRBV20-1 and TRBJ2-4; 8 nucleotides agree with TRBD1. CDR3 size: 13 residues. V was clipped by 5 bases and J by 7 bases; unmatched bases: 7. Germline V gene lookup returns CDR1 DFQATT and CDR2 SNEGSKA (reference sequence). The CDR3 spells CSAPSDRANIQYF. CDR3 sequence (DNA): TGCAGTGCTCCCTCGGACAGGGCGAACATTCAGTACTTC.

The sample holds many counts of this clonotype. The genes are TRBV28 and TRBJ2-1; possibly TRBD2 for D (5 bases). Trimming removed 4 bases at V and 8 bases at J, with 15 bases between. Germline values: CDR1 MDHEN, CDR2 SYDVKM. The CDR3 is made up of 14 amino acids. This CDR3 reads CASSSPAGVYEQFF. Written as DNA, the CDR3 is TGTGCCAGCAGTTCTCCGGCCGGGGTATATGAGCAGTTCTTC.

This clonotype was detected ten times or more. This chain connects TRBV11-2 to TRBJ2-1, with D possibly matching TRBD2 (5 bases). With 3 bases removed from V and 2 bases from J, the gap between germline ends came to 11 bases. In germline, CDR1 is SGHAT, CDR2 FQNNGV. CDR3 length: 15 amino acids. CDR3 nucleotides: TGTGCCAGCAGCTTTTCAGCGGAGCCCTACAATGAGCAGTTCTTC. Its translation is CASSFSAEPYNEQFF.

The CDR3 nucleotides read TGTGCCAGCAGCTACCGGGACAGGGTAATCGTTTTCGACACCGGGGAGCTGTTTTTT. It translates to CASSYRDRVIVFDTGELFF. The chain employs TRBV7-2 and TRBJ2-2, with TRBD1 matching over 9 bases. Per the germline V gene, CDR1 is SGHTA and CDR2 is FQGNSA. The ends lost 4 bases at V and 3 bases at J; junction bases unmatched: 15. CDR3 length: 19 residues.

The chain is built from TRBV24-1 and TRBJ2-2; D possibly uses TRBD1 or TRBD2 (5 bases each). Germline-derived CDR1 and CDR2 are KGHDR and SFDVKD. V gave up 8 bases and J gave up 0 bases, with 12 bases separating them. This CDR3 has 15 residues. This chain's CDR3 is CATTRDGANTGELFF. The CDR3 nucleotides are TGTGCCACCACCAGGGACGGAGCGAACACCGGGGAGCTGTTTTTT.

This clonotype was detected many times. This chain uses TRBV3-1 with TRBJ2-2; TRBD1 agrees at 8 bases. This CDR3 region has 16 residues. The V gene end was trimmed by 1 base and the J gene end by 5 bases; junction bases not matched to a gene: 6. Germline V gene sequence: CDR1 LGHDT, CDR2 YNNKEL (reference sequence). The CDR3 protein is CASSQAGRGRTGELFF. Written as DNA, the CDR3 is TGTGCCAGCAGCCAAGCGGGCAGGGGGCGGACCGGGGAGCTGTTTTTT.

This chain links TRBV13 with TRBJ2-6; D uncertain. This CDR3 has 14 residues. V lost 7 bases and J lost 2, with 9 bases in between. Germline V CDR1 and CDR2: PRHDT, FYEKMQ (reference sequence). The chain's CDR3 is CASKLYAGANVLTF. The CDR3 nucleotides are TGTGCCAGCAAGCTATATGCTGGGGCCAACGTCCTGACTTTC.

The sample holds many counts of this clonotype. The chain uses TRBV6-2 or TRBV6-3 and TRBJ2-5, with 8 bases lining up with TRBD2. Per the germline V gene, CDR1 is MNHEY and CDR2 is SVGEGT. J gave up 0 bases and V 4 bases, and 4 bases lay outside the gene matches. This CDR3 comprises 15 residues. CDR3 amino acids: CASSWNSGDQETQYF. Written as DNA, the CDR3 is TGTGCCAGCAGTTGGAATAGCGGGGACCAAGAGACCCAGTACTTC.

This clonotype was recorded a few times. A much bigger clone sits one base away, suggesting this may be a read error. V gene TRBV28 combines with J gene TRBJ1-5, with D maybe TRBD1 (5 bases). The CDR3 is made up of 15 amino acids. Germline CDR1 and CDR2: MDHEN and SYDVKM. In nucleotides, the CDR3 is TGTACCAGCATAGGGGCAGTCTATAGCAATCAGCCCCAGCATTTT. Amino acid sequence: CTSIGAVYSNQPQHF.

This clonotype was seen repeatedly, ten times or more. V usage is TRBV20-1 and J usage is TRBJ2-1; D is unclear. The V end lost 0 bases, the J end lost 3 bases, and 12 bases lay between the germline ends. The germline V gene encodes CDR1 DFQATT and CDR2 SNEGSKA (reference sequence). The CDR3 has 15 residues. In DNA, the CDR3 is TGCAGTGCTAGAGACCTCTTGCTGATCTACAATGAGCAGTTCTTC. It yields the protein CSARDLLLIYNEQFF.

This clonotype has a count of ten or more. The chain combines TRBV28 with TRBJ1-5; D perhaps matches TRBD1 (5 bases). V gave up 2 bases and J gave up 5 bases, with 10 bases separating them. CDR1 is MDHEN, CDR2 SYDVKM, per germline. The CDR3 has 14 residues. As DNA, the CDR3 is TGTGCCAGCAGTTTACGTCAGGGCGATCAGCCCCAGCATTTT. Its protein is CASSLRQGDQPQHF.

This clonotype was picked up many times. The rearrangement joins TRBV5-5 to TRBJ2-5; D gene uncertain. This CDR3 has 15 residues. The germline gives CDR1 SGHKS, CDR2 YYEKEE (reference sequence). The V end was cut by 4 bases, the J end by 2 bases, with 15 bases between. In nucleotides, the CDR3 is TGTGCCAGCAGCCTACTACAGTTAGGACAAGAGACCCAGTACTTC. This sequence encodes CASSLLQLGQETQYF.

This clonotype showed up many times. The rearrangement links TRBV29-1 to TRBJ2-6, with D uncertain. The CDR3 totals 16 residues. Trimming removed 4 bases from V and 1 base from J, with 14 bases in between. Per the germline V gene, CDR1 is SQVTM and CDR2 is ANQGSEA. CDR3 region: CSVGAVPGSGANVLTF. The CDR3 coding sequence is TGCAGCGTTGGGGCGGTCCCGGGTTCTGGGGCCAACGTCCTGACTTTC.

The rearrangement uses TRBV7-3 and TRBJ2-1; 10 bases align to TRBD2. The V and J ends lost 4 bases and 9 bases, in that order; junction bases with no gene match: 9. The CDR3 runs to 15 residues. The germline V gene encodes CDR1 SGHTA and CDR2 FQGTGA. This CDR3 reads CASSCRSGGMSEQFF. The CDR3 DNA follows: TGTGCCAGCAGCTGTCGTAGCGGGGGGATGAGTGAGCAGTTCTTC.

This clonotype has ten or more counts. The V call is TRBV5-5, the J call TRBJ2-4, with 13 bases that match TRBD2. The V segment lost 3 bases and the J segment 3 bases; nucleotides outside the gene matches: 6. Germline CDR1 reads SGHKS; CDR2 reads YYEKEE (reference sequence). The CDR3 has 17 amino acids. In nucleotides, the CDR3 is TGTGCCAGCAGCTATGGACTAGCGGGAGTGGTCAAAAACATTCAGTACTTC. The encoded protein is CASSYGLAGVVKNIQYF.

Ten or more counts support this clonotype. CDR3 protein: CASSLVWRGTYNEQFF. CDR3 DNA: TGTGCCAGCAGCTTAGTCTGGCGGGGTACCTACAATGAGCAGTTCTTC. The genes are TRBV11-2 and TRBJ2-1; maybe TRBD2 (6 bases). This CDR3 contains 16 residues. The germline CDR1 and CDR2 sequences are SGHAT and FQNNGV. V lost 1 base to trimming and J lost 2 bases, with 12 bases between them.

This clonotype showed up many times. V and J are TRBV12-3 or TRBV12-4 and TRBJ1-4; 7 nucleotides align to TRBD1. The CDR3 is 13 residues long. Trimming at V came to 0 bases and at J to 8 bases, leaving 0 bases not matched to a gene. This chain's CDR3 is CASSLAQGEKLFF. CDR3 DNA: TGTGCCAGCAGTTTAGCACAGGGGGAAAAACTGTTTTTT.

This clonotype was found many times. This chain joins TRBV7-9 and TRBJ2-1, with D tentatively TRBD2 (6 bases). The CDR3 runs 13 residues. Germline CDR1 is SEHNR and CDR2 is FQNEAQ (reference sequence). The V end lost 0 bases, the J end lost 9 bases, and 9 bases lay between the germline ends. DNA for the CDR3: TGTGCCAGCAGCTTAGCGGGAGGTGCTGAGCAGTTCTTC. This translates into CASSLAGGAEQFF.

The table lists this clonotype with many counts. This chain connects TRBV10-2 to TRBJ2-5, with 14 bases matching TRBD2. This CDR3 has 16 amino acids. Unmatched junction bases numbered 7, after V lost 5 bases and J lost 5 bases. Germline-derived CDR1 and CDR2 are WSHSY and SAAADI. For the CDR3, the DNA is TGCGCCAGCAGTTTGACTAGCGGGGGGGCCCATGAGACCCAGTACTTC. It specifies CASSLTSGGAHETQYF.

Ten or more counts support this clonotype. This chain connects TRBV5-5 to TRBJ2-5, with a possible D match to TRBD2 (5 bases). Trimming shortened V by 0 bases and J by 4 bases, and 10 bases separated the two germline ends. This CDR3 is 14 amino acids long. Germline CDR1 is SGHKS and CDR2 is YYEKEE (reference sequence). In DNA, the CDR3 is TGTGCCAGCAGCTTGGGACATGGAGGAGAGACCCAGTACTTC. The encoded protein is CASSLGHGGETQYF.

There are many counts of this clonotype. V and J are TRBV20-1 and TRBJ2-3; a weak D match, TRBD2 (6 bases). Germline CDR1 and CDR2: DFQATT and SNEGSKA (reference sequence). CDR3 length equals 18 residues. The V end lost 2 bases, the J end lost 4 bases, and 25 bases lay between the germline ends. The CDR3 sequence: CSARNPIGGTRRADTQYF. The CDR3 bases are TGCAGTGCTAGAAACCCCATTGGGGGGACCCGTCGGGCAGATACGCAGTATTTT.

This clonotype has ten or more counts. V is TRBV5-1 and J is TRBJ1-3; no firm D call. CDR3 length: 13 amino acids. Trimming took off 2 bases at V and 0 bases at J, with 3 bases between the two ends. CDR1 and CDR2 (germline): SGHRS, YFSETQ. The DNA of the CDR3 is TGCGCCAGCAGCTTAGACTCTGGAAACACCATATATTTT. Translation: CASSLDSGNTIYF.

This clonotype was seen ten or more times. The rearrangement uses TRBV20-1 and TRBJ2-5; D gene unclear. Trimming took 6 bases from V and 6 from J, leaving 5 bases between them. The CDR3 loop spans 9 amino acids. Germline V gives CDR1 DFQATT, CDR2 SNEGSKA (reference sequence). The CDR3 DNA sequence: TGCAGTGCCCTGAAGACCCAGTACTTC. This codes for CSALKTQYF.